A single T cell receptor (beta chain) is shown here with its context. Its target is not known. Data came from immunoSEQ multiplex PCR; TCRdb stores just in-frame clones and leaves some out. The table shows approximately 45,000 clones, with approximately 91% occurring only once. The data originate from a study of OX40 agonist ivuxolimab in advanced cancers. V was pared by 1 base and J by 1 base, with 13 bases between. CDR1 is MNHNS, CDR2 SASEGT, per germline. CDR3 size: 16 residues. Study-wide results and limits: With doses of 0.1-3.0 mg/kg, partial responders showed among the lowest clonal expansion. Clonal expansion from baseline to week 6 occurred in both CD4+ and CD8+ T cells. Still undetermined is the antigen specificity of the expanded peripheral T cells.

This chain uses TRBV6-1 with TRBJ2-5; D tentatively reads TRBD1 or TRBD2 (5 bases each). Sequencing was performed on CD4+ or CD8+ T cells sorted from blood, taken in a trial of the OX40 agonist ivuxolimab. The TCR was taken from an adult with an advanced solid tumor such as melanoma, head and neck, liver or kidney cancer. The CDR3 nucleotides are TGTGCCAGCAGTGAAGGTATGGGACGCATCCAAGAGACCCAGTACTTC. This sequence encodes CASSEGMGRIQETQYF.